This TCR beta chain came from a study of CD8+CD57+ T cells in acquired aplastic anemia. Points from the study as a whole: Statistical testing detected no significant gap in CD8+ Simpson's diversity between patients and controls.

Patients chosen for sequencing had CD8+CD57+ cells that had expanded, as shown by flow cytometry. Comments on this clonotype: Its antigen is undetermined.

Profiling of TCR beta VDJ combinations and CDR3 sequences used genomic DNA as template. MiXCR was run by TCRdb on the reads, yielding one entry per CDR3 protein. The sample carries some 150,000 distinct CDR3 sequences, about 54% recorded once. Germline assignment: CDR1 SGHDN and CDR2 FVKESK. This CDR3 has 16 residues. V trimming: 3 bases; J trimming: 1 base; junction bases outside the gene matches: 6. The V and J genes are TRBV14 and TRBJ1-2; 9 nucleotides agree with TRBD1. Source material: sorted CD4+, CD8+, or CD8+CD57+ T cells (not recorded which) from PBMCs. The clonotype originates from a human donor with aplastic anemia. The CDR3 sequence: CASSQGQGSGNYGYTF. The CDR3 DNA sequence: TGTGCCAGCAGCCAGGGACAGGGATCGGGTAACTATGGCTACACCTTC. The full variable domain, rest sourced from reference TRBV14 and TRBJ1-2, is EAGVTQFPSHSVIEKGQTVTLRCDPISGHDNLYWYRRVMGKEIKFLLHFVKESKQDESGMPNNRFLAERTGGTYSTLKVQPAELEDSGVYFCASSQGQGSGNYGYTFGSGTRLTVV.